The clone carrying this T cell receptor (beta chain) has just a few counts. This library used roughly 0.4 ug RNA and molecular barcoded adaptors spanning alpha/delta and beta/gamma chains. MiXCR, applied by TCRdb to the reads, yields one record per CDR3 protein. The sample consists of some 39,000 distinct CDR3 sequences, 14% of them appearing once. Bone marrow was sampled from every patient at the time of active disease. This record belongs to a study of read filtering for tumor transcriptome and immune sequencing. Source material: a population of CD138-negative cells sorted from bone marrow. This clonotype was obtained from a donor at least 40 years old with multiple myeloma.

CDR3 sequence reads: CASSSGTSLQETQYF. CDR3 in DNA: TGTGCCAGCAGCTCCGGGACTAGCCTCCAAGAGACCCAGTACTTC. This chain uses TRBV6-6 with TRBJ2-5; TRBD2 aligns across 9 bases. Germline CDR1 and CDR2: MNHNY and SVGAGI (reference sequence). The CDR3 is 15 amino acids. The trim removed 6 bases at V and 1 base at J, leaving 6 bases unmatched.